Below are 11 T cell receptor beta chains sequenced from a single sample in a study of tumor and adjacent non-tumor tissue in lung cancer. TCRbeta libraries were built with three rounds of nested PCR, modified from ARM-PCR. From the multiplex PCR reads, TCRdb called clonotypes with MiXCR, one entry per CDR3 protein. Of 68,000 or so distinct CDR3 sequences in the sample, about 61% are singletons; the top ten hold over 20%. This sample's RNA came from whole unsorted tissue. The sample comprised lung tumor tissue. The receptors were gathered from a man between 45 and 60 years old with non-small cell lung cancer.

Comments on this clonotype: The missing conserved phenylalanine or tryptophan at the end of this CDR3 makes a read error likely. The V and J genes are TRBV27 and TRBJ2-7; 7 bases agree with TRBD1. Per germline, CDR1 MNHEY and CDR2 SMNVEV (reference sequence). Trimming removed 2 bases from V and 5 bases from J; junction bases left unmatched: 6. The CDR3 contains 14 residues. CDR3 amino acids: CASSLRRQGNEQYL. CDR3 nucleotides: TGTGCCAGCAGTTTACGACGACAGGGTAACGAGCAGTACCTC.

To note about this clonotype: Mismatch with germline at one junction end may stem from a read error. The chain joins TRBV6-5 to TRBJ2-5, with 12 bases aligning to TRBD1. The V gene's germline CDR1 is MNHEY and CDR2 SVGAGI. The length of the CDR3 is 15 residues. In DNA, the CDR3 is TGTGCCTGCAGTGCCGGGACAGGGGGCTTAGAAACCCAGTACTTC. Protein product: CACSAGTGGLETQYF.

This clonotype has just a few counts. The CDR3 bases are TGTGCCAGCAGCTCGACAGGGCCTCCCTACGAGCAGTACTTC. Translation: CASSSTGPPYEQYF. V gene TRBV28 combines with J gene TRBJ2-7; the match to TRBD1 covers 7 bases. V lost 6 bases to trimming and J lost 2 bases; unmatched junction nucleotides: 7. The CDR3 consists of 14 residues. CDR1 is MDHEN, CDR2 SYDVKM, per germline.

With regard to this clonotype: An end of the junction differs from the germline gene, which may be a read error. The chain couples TRBV11-3 to TRBJ2-1; weak D call: TRBD2 (5 bases). Germline V gives CDR1 SGHNT, CDR2 YENEEA. The CDR3 is 13 residues long. CDR3 DNA: TGTGCCGGCAGCTTAGGAAACGGGAATGGGCAGTTCTTC. Translated, it gives CAGSLGNGNGQFF.

Details on this clonotype: This likely comes from a read error, as the CDR3 has no conserved phenylalanine or tryptophan at its end. The rearrangement joins TRBV4-1 to TRBJ2-4; 7 bases fit TRBD1. From germline, CDR1 is MGHRA and CDR2 YSYEKL. The CDR3 consists of 17 residues. The CDR3 nucleotides are TGCGCCGGCAGCTACCAGGAGACAGGGATCGGCAAAAACATTCAGTACTTA. It yields the protein CAGSYQETGIGKNIQYL.

This clonotype appeared a few times. A much bigger clone sits one base away, suggesting this may be a read error. The V call is TRBV24-1, the J call TRBJ2-3; 11 nucleotides line up with TRBD2. CDR1 and CDR2 (germline): KGHDR, SFDVKD. This CDR3 region has 16 residues. CDR3 DNA sequence: TGTGCCACCAGTGATTTGAGTAGCGGGGGGGCAGATATGCAGTATTTT. Translation gives CATSDLSSGGADMQYF.

Remarks on this clonotype: At one end the junction does not follow the germline gene, possibly because of a read error. The chain employs TRBV10-3 and TRBJ2-7; D possibly uses TRBD1 or TRBD2 (5 bases each). CDR1 and CDR2 from the germline V gene are ENHRY and SYGVKD. The length of the CDR3 is 13 residues. The CDR3 region is CVISLGESYEQYF. The DNA for the CDR3 is TGTGTCATCAGTCTGGGGGAGTCCTACGAGCAGTATTTC.

This clonotype was recorded a few times. One base away lies a much larger clone, so this may be a sequencing read error. The chain carries TRBV5-6 and TRBJ2-5; 9 positions match TRBD1. CDR3 length: 15 amino acids. The germline gives CDR1 SGHDT, CDR2 YYEEEE. The CDR3 DNA is TGTACCAGCAGCCTCACAGGGGGCGGCCGGCAGACCCAGTACTTC. It translates to CTSSLTGGGRQTQYF.

CDR3 DNA: TGTGCCAGCAGCGTTTTTACAGGGGCGGGAGAGCAGTACTTC. Protein sequence: CASSVFTGAGEQYF. J is TRBJ2-7 and V is TRBV25-1; tentatively, D is TRBD1 (7 bases). The ends were cut back, 6 bases at V and 7 bases at J, with 19 bases in the middle. The germline gives CDR1 MGHDK, CDR2 SYGVNS. The CDR3 consists of 14 residues.

With regard to this clonotype: The conserved closing phenylalanine or tryptophan is absent in this CDR3, likely reflecting a read error. The V gene is TRBV20-1, the J gene TRBJ2-5, with 7 bases fitting TRBD2. The V gene's germline CDR1 is DFQATT and CDR2 SNEGSKA (reference sequence). With 3 bases clipped from V and 4 bases from J, the junction kept 8 bases outside the gene matches. This CDR3 comprises 14 residues. The CDR3 region is CSARPPGRRETQYL. The CDR3 nucleotides read TGCAGTGCTAGGCCGCCCGGGAGGAGAGAGACCCAGTACTTA.

The chain combines TRBV7-9 with TRBJ2-1, with TRBD2 matching over 8 bases. The CDR3 extends over 19 amino acids. Germline assignment: CDR1 SEHNR and CDR2 FQNEAQ (reference sequence). V trimming: 4 bases; J trimming: 6 bases; junction bases outside the gene matches: 20. The DNA for the CDR3 is TGTGCCAGCAGCTCGCTACCGGATTTAGCGGGACAAGGCTCCAATGAGCAGTTCTTC. This encodes CASSSLPDLAGQGSNEQFF.